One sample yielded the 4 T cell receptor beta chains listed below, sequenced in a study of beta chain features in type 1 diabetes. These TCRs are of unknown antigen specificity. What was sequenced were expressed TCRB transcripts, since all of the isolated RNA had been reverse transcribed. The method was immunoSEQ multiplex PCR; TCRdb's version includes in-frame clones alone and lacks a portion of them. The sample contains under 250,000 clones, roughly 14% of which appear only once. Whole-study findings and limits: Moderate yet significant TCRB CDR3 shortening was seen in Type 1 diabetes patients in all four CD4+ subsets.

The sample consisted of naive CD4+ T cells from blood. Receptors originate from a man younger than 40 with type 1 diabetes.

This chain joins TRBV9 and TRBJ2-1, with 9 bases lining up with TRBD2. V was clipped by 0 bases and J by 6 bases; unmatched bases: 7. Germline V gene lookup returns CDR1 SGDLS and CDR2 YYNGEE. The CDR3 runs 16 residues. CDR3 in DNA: TGTGCCAGCAGCGTAGAGGCGGGAGGGCTTGGCAATGAGCAGTTCTTC. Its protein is CASSVEAGGLGNEQFF.

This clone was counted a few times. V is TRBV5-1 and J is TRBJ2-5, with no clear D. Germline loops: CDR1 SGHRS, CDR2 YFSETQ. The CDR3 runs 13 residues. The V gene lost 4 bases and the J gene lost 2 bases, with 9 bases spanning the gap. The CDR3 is CASSRRGQETQYF. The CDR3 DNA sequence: TGCGCCAGCAGCCGCAGAGGACAAGAGACCCAGTACTTC.

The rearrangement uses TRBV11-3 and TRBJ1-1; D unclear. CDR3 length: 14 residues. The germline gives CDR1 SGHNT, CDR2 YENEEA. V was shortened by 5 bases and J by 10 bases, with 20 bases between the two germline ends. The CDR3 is CASSPEKRTGGAFF. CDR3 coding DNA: TGTGCCAGCAGCCCCGAAAAAAGGACTGGAGGAGCTTTCTTT.

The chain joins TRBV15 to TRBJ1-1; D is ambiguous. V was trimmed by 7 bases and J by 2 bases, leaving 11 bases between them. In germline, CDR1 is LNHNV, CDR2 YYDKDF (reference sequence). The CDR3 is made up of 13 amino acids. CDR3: CATKYQVNTEAFF. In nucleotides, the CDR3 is TGTGCCACCAAGTATCAGGTAAACACTGAAGCTTTCTTT. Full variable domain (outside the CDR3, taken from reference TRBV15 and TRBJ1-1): DAMVIQNPRYQVTQFGKPVTLSCSQTLNHNVMYWYQQKSSQAPKLLFHYYDKDFNNEADTPDNFQSRRPNTSFCFLDIRSPGLGDTAMYLCATKYQVNTEAFFGQGTRLTVV.